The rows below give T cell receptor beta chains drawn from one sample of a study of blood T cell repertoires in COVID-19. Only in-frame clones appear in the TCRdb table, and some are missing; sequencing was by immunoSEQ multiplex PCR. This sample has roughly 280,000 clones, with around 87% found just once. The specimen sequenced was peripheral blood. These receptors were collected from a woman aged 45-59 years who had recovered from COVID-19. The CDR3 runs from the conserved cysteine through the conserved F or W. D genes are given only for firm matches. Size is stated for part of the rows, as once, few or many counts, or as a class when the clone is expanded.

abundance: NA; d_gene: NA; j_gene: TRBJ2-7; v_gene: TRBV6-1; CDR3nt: TGTGCCAGCAGTGATTGGGGGCTCTCCTACGAGCAGTACTTC; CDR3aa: CASSDWGLSYEQYF
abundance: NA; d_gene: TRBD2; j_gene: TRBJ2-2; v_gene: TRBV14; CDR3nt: TGTGCCAGCAGCCGCCTCGGGGGGTCTATAGGCACCGGGGAGCTGTTTTTT; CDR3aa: CASSRLGGSIGTGELFF
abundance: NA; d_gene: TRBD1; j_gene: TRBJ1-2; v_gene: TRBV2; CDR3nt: TGTGCCAGCAGTGACCAGACAGGGGTCGACTATGGCTACACCTTC; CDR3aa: CASSDQTGVDYGYTF
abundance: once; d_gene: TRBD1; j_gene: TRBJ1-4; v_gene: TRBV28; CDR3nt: TGTGCCAGCAGTAGGGGACAGATGGCGAAAAAACTGTTTTTT; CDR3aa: CASSRGQMAKKLFF
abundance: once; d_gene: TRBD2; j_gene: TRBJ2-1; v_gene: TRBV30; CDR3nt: TGTGCCTGGAGTCAAGGACTAGCCGGCGGGAATGAGCAGTTCTTC; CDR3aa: CAWSQGLAGGNEQFF
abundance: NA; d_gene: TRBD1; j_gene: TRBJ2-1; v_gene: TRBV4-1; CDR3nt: TGCGCCAGCAGCCAACAGGGACAGGGACGGAATGAGCAGTTCTTC; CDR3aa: CASSQQGQGRNEQFF
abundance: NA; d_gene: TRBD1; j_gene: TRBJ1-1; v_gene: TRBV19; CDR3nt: TGTGCCAGTAGAACCGACAGGGGCACTGAAGCTTTCTTT; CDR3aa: CASRTDRGTEAFF
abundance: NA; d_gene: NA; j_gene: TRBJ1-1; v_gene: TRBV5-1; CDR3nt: TGCGCCAGCAGCGCTCCGGGATTTGAAGCTTTCTTT; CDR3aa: CASSAPGFEAFF
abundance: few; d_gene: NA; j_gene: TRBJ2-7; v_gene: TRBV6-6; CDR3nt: TGTGCCGGAAAAGATCCAGGAACCTACGAGCAGTACTTC; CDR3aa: CAGKDPGTYEQYF
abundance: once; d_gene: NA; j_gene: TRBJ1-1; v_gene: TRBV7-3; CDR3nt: TGTGCCAGCAGCTTAGGGCCGGGAAGGAACACTGAAGCTTTCTTT; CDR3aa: CASSLGPGRNTEAFF
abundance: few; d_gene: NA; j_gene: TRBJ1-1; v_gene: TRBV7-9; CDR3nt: TGTGCCAGCAGCTTACGGCAGGGAGGAGAAAGGAACACTGAAGCTTTCTTT; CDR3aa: CASSLRQGGERNTEAFF
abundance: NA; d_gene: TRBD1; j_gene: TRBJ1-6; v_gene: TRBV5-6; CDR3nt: TGTGCCAGCAGCTTGCTCGACAGGGCAAATTCACCCCTCCACTTT; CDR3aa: CASSLLDRANSPLHF
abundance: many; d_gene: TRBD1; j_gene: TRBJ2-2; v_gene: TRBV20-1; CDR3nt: TGCAGTGCTAGTGGCCAGGGGGTAATCGGGGAGCTGTTTTTT; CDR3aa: CSASGQGVIGELFF
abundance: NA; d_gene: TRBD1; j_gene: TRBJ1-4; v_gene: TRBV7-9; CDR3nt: TGTGCCAGCAGCTTAGGAGGGGGCGCGAGAACTAATGAAAAACTGTTTTTT; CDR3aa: CASSLGGGARTNEKLFF
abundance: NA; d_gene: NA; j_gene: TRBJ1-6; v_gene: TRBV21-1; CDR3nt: TGTGCCAGCAGCCGTCGGGACAGCTCCTATAATTCACCCCTCCACTTT; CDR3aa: CASSRRDSSYNSPLHF
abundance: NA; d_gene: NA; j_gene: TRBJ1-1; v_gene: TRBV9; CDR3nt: TGTGCCAGCAGCGCCCAAACAGGGCCCGGTGAAGCTTTCTTT; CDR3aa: CASSAQTGPGEAFF
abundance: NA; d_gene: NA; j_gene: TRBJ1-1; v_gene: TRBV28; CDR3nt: TGTGCCAGCAGCCCCGGGGAGGCTGAAGCTTTCTTT; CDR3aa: CASSPGEAEAFF
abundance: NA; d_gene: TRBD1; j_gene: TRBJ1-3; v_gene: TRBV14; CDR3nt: TGTGCCAGCAGCCACCTACGACAGGGGGCTGGAAACACCATATATTTT; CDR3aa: CASSHLRQGAGNTIYF
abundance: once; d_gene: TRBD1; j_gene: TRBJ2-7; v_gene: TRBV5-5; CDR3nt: TGTGCCAGCAGCCTGCGGGACAGGCGATTACCCTACGAGCAGTACTTC; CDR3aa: CASSLRDRRLPYEQYF
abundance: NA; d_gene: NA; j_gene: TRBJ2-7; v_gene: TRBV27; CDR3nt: TGTGCCAGCAGACGGGGTCCCTACGAGCAGTACTTC; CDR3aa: CASRRGPYEQYF
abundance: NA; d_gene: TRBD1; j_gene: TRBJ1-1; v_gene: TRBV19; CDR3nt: TGTGCCAGTAGTATCTTAGGGCCAGGGGGTAGCACTGAAGCTTTCTTT; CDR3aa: CASSILGPGGSTEAFF
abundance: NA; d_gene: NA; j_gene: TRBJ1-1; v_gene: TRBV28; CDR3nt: TGTGCCAGCAGTTTATTTGGATTGGGGCGGGAGAACACTGAAGCTTTCTTT; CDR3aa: CASSLFGLGRENTEAFF
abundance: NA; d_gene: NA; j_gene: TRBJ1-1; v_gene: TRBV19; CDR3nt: TGTGCCAGTAGCCCCCGCCGGAGGGACACTGAAGCTTTCTTT; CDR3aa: CASSPRRRDTEAFF
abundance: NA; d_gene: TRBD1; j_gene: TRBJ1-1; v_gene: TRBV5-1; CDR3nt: TGCGCCAGCAGCATACAGGGGCAGAACACTGAAGCTTTCTTT; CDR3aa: CASSIQGQNTEAFF